These 25 T cell receptor beta chains were sequenced from one sample in a study of OX40 agonist ivuxolimab in advanced cancers. The data were produced by immunoSEQ multiplex PCR, yet TCRdb's version contains in-frame clones alone and is incomplete. Of some 44,000 clones detected, around 87% appear once; the ten largest clones hold about 35%. This specimen was CD4+ or CD8+ T cells sorted from blood, taken in a trial of the OX40 agonist ivuxolimab. These receptors all stem from an adult with an advanced solid tumor such as melanoma, head and neck, liver or kidney cancer.

The chain carries TRBV6-1 and TRBJ1-2; a possible D gene is TRBD1 (6 bases). Germline assignment: CDR1 MNHNS and CDR2 SASEGT. The CDR3 consists of 15 residues. V lost 6 bases, J lost 4 bases, and 18 bases lay in between. The CDR3 region has the DNA TGTGCCAGCAGCCCGGGACATACCTCCGGCTATGGCTACACCTTC. It encodes CASSPGHTSGYGYTF.

The V call is TRBV6-1, the J call TRBJ1-2; 10 positions match TRBD1. The CDR3 extends over 13 amino acids. Germline V gene lookup returns CDR1 MNHNS and CDR2 SASEGT. Trimming removed 7 bases from V and 6 bases from J; junction bases left unmatched: 5. CDR3 sequence: CASITGQGDGYTF. The DNA of the CDR3 is TGTGCCAGCATTACAGGACAGGGGGATGGCTACACCTTC.

The V call is TRBV10-1, the J call TRBJ2-2, with D possibly being TRBD1 (5 bases). This CDR3 comprises 14 residues. Germline V lookup: CDR1 WNHNN, CDR2 SYGVQD (reference sequence). Trimming took off 3 bases at V and 2 bases at J, with 7 bases between the two ends. Here the CDR3 DNA reads TGCGCCAGCAGTGAACAGGCCAACACCGGGGAGCTGTTTTTT. This sequence encodes CASSEQANTGELFF.

The genes are TRBV19 and TRBJ2-1; 8 bases fit TRBD1. CDR1 is LNHDA and CDR2 is SQIVND in the germline V gene (reference sequence). The CDR3 runs to 13 residues. V trimming: 4 bases; J trimming: 8 bases; junction bases outside the gene matches: 4. The CDR3: CASSNGQGDEQFF. CDR3 nucleotide sequence: TGTGCCAGTAGTAACGGACAGGGCGATGAGCAGTTCTTC.

The chain is built from TRBV6-1 and TRBJ1-1; no firm D call. V lost 7 bases and J 1 base, leaving 10 bases between the germline ends. Germline CDR1 MNHNS, CDR2 SASEGT. The CDR3 is made up of 13 amino acids. DNA for the CDR3: TGTGCCAGCATCCACAGCAAGAACACTGAAGCTTTCTTT. Translation: CASIHSKNTEAFF.

The V and J genes are TRBV10-3 and TRBJ2-7; 8 positions match TRBD2. V shed 6 bases, J shed 7 bases, and the junction held 8 bases outside the gene matches. There are 13 residues in the CDR3. Germline V lookup: CDR1 ENHRY, CDR2 SYGVKD. The CDR3 region has the DNA TGTGCCATCAGCCCCGGGACTAGGGGGGAGCAGTACTTC. Amino acid sequence: CAISPGTRGEQYF.

This clone has only one observation. J is TRBJ2-5 and V is TRBV15; the D gene is possibly TRBD2 (5 bases). Trimming removed 3 bases from V and 5 bases from J, with 16 bases in between. Germline assignment: CDR1 LNHNV and CDR2 YYDKDF (reference sequence). The CDR3 consists of 15 residues. This CDR3 is CATSRDTSFRETQYF. CDR3 in DNA: TGTGCCACCAGCAGGGATACTAGTTTCAGGGAGACCCAGTACTTC. The full variable domain, in which reference TRBV15 and TRBJ2-5 provide the parts outside the CDR3, is DAMVIQNPRYQVTQFGKPVTLSCSQTLNHNVMYWYQQKSSQAPKLLFHYYDKDFNNEADTPDNFQSRRPNTSFCFLDIRSPGLGDTAMYLCATSRDTSFRETQYFGPGTRLLVL.

V gene TRBV5-1 combines with J gene TRBJ2-3; D is possibly TRBD2 (5 bases). Germline V gene sequence: CDR1 SGHRS, CDR2 YFSETQ. The V end was cut by 4 bases, the J end by 3 bases, with 12 bases between. This CDR3 is 14 amino acids long. CDR3 nucleotide sequence: TGCGCCAGCAGCATCTTACCGGGGACAGATACGCAGTATTTT. This translates into CASSILPGTDTQYF.

This chain uses TRBV2 with TRBJ2-7, with TRBD1 matching over 7 bases. Germline values: CDR1 SNHLY, CDR2 FYNNEI. The CDR3 totals 15 residues. V lost 6 bases and J lost 3; bases outside the gene matches: 11. Here the CDR3 DNA reads TGTGCCAGCAGGGACAGGTTTGTTTCTGGCTACGAGCAGTACTTC. Protein product: CASRDRFVSGYEQYF.

This sequence joins TRBV19 and TRBJ1-6; D unresolved. The CDR3 is 15 residues long. Trimming cost V 3 bases and J 5 bases, with 11 bases left between them. Per germline, CDR1 LNHDA and CDR2 SQIVND (reference sequence). In DNA, the CDR3 is TGTGCCAGTAGTATGGGATGGGCTAATAATTCACCCCTCCACTTT. Encoded protein: CASSMGWANNSPLHF.

The rearrangement uses TRBV6-4 and TRBJ1-3; 7 bases match TRBD1. Germline CDR1 reads MRHNA; CDR2 reads SNTAGT. The CDR3 loop spans 15 amino acids. The trim removed 5 bases at V and 2 bases at J, leaving 6 bases unmatched. CDR3 region: CASSLTGVPGNTIYF. The CDR3 coding sequence is TGTGCCAGCAGTCTAACAGGGGTCCCTGGAAACACCATATATTTT.

This clone was counted once. The chain is built from TRBV4-1 and TRBJ2-3, with 13 nucleotides matching TRBD2. CDR1 is MGHRA and CDR2 is YSYEKL in the germline V gene. There are 18 residues in the CDR3. V was clipped by 1 base and J by 2 bases; unmatched bases: 6. For the CDR3, the DNA is TGCGCCAGCAGCCAAGGATCCGGACTAGCGGGGGACACAGATACGCAGTATTTT. Protein sequence: CASSQGSGLAGDTDTQYF.

V usage is TRBV28 and J usage is TRBJ2-4; no clear D. V shed 4 bases and J shed 0 bases, with 13 bases lying between them. There are 16 residues in the CDR3. The V gene's germline CDR1 is MDHEN and CDR2 SYDVKM. The CDR3 region has the DNA TGTGCCAGCAGTTCCCAGAAAAATCTAGCCAAAAACATTCAGTACTTC. This sequence encodes CASSSQKNLAKNIQYF.

The chain links TRBV7-6 to TRBJ2-4; 10 bases match TRBD2. Trimming removed 5 bases from V and 3 bases from J; junction bases left unmatched: 4. This CDR3 comprises 15 residues. The V gene's germline CDR1 is SGHVS and CDR2 FNYEAQ. The CDR3 spells CASSPAGGDKNIQYF. CDR3 nucleotide sequence: TGTGCCAGCAGCCCAGCGGGAGGGGACAAAAACATTCAGTACTTC. Full variable domain (missing parts from reference TRBV7-6 and TRBJ2-4): GAGVSQSPRYKVTKRGQDVALRCDPISGHVSLYWYRQALGQGPEFLTYFNYEAQQDKSGLPNDRFSAERPEGSISTLTIQRTEQRDSAMYRCASSPAGGDKNIQYFGAGTRLSVL.

This clone was counted a few times. The V and J genes are TRBV14 and TRBJ2-6; D might be TRBD1 (5 bases). Germline assignment: CDR1 SGHDN and CDR2 FVKESK. This CDR3 contains 19 residues. Deletions cut 4 bases from V and 1 base from J, with 20 bases between. The CDR3 reads CASSPNPGPSLSGANVLTF. For the CDR3, the DNA is TGTGCCAGCAGCCCCAACCCAGGGCCCTCTCTGTCTGGGGCCAACGTCCTGACTTTC.

This chain connects TRBV29-1 to TRBJ2-3; no clear D. Trimming stripped 3 bases from V and 1 base from J, with 8 bases between. Germline V gene sequence: CDR1 SQVTM, CDR2 ANQGSEA. The CDR3 runs to 13 residues. The CDR3 reads CSVEGSRTDTQYF. CDR3 nucleotide sequence: TGCAGCGTTGAGGGCAGCCGCACAGATACGCAGTATTTT.

V is TRBV4-1 and J is TRBJ2-1, with 11 bases lining up with TRBD2. The trim removed 4 bases at V and 3 bases at J, leaving 5 bases unmatched. The CDR3 is 16 amino acids. CDR1 and CDR2 from the germline V gene are MGHRA and YSYEKL. The CDR3 loop reads CASSPTTSGIYNEQFF. In nucleotides, the CDR3 is TGCGCCAGCAGCCCCACGACTAGCGGGATCTACAATGAGCAGTTCTTC.

The chain combines TRBV30 with TRBJ2-3; possibly TRBD2 for D (5 bases). The length of the CDR3 is 13 residues. The V end was cut by 4 bases, the J end by 0 bases, with 8 bases between. Germline V lookup: CDR1 GTSNPN, CDR2 SVGIG (reference sequence). CDR3 region: CAWTSGSTDTQYF. The DNA of the CDR3 is TGTGCCTGGACCAGCGGCAGCACAGATACGCAGTATTTT. Full variable domain (rest looked up from reference TRBV30 and TRBJ2-3): SQTIHQWPATLVQPVGSPLSLECTVEGTSNPNLYWYRQAAGRGLQLLFYSVGIGQISSEVPQNLSASRPQDRQFILSSKKLLLSDSGFYLCAWTSGSTDTQYFGPGTRLTVL.

The gene calls are TRBV28 and TRBJ2-7; 10 bases line up with TRBD1. Germline CDR1 MDHEN, CDR2 SYDVKM. V shed 5 bases, J shed 5 bases, and the junction held 6 bases outside the gene matches. CDR3 size: 14 residues. This CDR3 reads CASSEIGTGDEQYF. The DNA for the CDR3 is TGTGCCAGCAGTGAAATAGGGACAGGGGACGAGCAGTACTTC.

This clone was seen more than once but under ten times. The V and J genes are TRBV27 and TRBJ2-7; no clear D. Germline lookup yields CDR1 MNHEY and CDR2 SMNVEV (reference sequence). The CDR3 runs to 12 residues. V shed 7 bases and J shed 2 bases, with 9 bases lying between them. The CDR3 spells CASKDRPYEQYF. The DNA for the CDR3 is TGTGCCAGCAAGGACCGACCCTACGAGCAGTACTTC.

This clone showed up just a few times. The genes are TRBV30 and TRBJ2-1; unclear D gene. V was pared by 1 base and J by 9 bases, with 10 bases between. In germline, CDR1 is GTSNPN, CDR2 SVGIG (reference sequence). There are 12 residues in the CDR3. CDR3 sequence: CAWSGQLSEQFF. CDR3 in DNA: TGTGCCTGGAGTGGCCAGTTGAGTGAGCAGTTCTTC.

The chain combines TRBV6-1 with TRBJ2-2; perhaps TRBD1 as D (6 bases). The V gene lost 2 bases and the J gene lost 4 bases, with 11 bases spanning the gap. Looked up from germline, CDR1 is MNHNS and CDR2 is SASEGT. The CDR3 sequence is 15 residues long. The CDR3 region is CASSEPGEPTGELFF. The CDR3 bases are TGTGCCAGCAGTGAACCAGGGGAACCCACCGGGGAGCTGTTTTTT.

The V call is TRBV19, the J call TRBJ1-5, with D unclear. The CDR3 covers 15 residues. CDR1 is LNHDA, CDR2 SQIVND, per germline (reference sequence). The V end was cut by 8 bases, the J end by 2 bases, with 16 bases between. CDR3 amino acids: CASLGAGLGNQPQHF. CDR3 DNA sequence: TGTGCCAGTCTCGGCGCAGGTTTAGGCAATCAGCCCCAGCATTTT.

The V and J genes are TRBV28 and TRBJ2-5; no clear D. The V end lost 6 bases, the J end lost 3 bases, and 8 bases lay between the germline ends. CDR1 is MDHEN, CDR2 SYDVKM, per germline. This CDR3 region has 12 residues. The CDR3 sequence: CASSPSKETQYF. The CDR3 region has the DNA TGTGCCAGCAGCCCGTCTAAAGAGACCCAGTACTTC.

The genes are TRBV18 and TRBJ2-3; 8 bases match TRBD1. The CDR3 runs to 13 residues. Per germline, CDR1 KGHSH and CDR2 LQKENI. The J segment lost 6 bases and the V segment lost 3 bases, leaving 2 bases of the junction unmatched. The CDR3 is CASSPDRGDTQYF. The CDR3 nucleotides are TGTGCCAGCTCACCCGACAGGGGCGATACGCAGTATTTT.